This T cell receptor beta chain originates from a study of metastatic and nonmetastatic thyroid tumors. Study-wide results and caveats: Compared with benign nodules, malignant thyroid tumors were reported to have significantly higher TCR beta diversity in both blood and tumor.

The CDR3 sequence is 16 residues long. Germline CDR1 SGHRS, CDR2 YFSETQ. The V gene lost 2 bases and the J gene lost 5 bases, with 20 bases spanning the gap. There were no patients who had received any treatment before thyroid surgery. As to this clone: The antigen is not known.

Authors' processing steps: A classifier of distant metastasis in papillary thyroid cancer was built from CDR3 differences (across clinicopathological groups). MiXCR reprocessed the PCR reads for TCRdb. The authors' filters were not applied to this entry. Of approximately 69,000 clones listed, more than 13% were seen once; the top ten hold approximately 7%. This clonotype was sampled from a male donor with papillary thyroid cancer or a benign thyroid nodule (not recorded which). Some clones in this sample may be carry-over from other donors' samples. The rearrangement joins TRBV5-1 to TRBJ2-7; D unresolved. The specimen was blood. The CDR3 sequence: CASSFKTLGDPNEQYF. In nucleotides, the CDR3 is TGCGCCAGCAGCTTTAAAACTCTAGGAGATCCCAACGAGCAGTACTTC.